The rows below give T cell receptor beta chains drawn from one sample of a study of T cell responses to AZD1222 COVID-19 vaccine. Assay used: immunoSEQ multiplex PCR; TCRdb lists only in-frame clones, some missing. The sample carries about 150,000 clones, 75% to 95% recorded once. This sample comprised peripheral blood, obtained 28 days after the second AZD1222 dose. The receptors derive from an adult who received the AZD1222 COVID-19 vaccine. CDR3s include the opening cysteine and the closing phenylalanine or tryptophan. D genes are given only for firm matches. Clone size, where shown, is once, few, many, or a class for clones that have expanded.

J gene	D gene	V gene	clone size	CDR3 protein	CDR3 DNA
TRBJ1-2	TRBD1	TRBV30	.	CAWSVQGGDGYTF	TGTGCCTGGAGTGTACAAGGGGGCGATGGCTACACCTTC
TRBJ2-3	.	TRBV24-1	.	CATGAGPTQYF	TGTGCCACCGGGGCAGGGCCCACGCAGTATTTT
TRBJ1-2	.	TRBV4-1	.	CASSLLVQGIYGYTF	TGCGCCAGCAGCCTCCTAGTACAGGGAATTTATGGCTACACCTTC
TRBJ2-5	TRBD2	TRBV15	.	CATSRGLREGRETQYF	TGTGCCACCAGCAGGGGCCTGCGGGAGGGCCGGGAGACCCAGTACTTC
TRBJ1-1	.	TRBV5-6	.	CASSLTQSTEAFF	TGTGCCAGCAGCTTAACACAGAGCACTGAAGCTTTCTTT
TRBJ2-7	TRBD1	TRBV14	.	CASSQGPDRAAYEQYF	TGTGCCAGCAGCCAAGGCCCAGACAGGGCGGCCTACGAGCAGTACTTC
TRBJ1-2	.	TRBV10-2	.	CASSERFGAGRDGYTF	TGCGCCAGCAGTGAGCGTTTTGGGGCGGGGAGGGATGGCTACACCTTC
TRBJ2-7	.	TRBV27	few	CASSLSGLAIYEQYF	TGTGCCAGCAGTTTATCCGGACTGGCCATATACGAGCAGTACTTC
TRBJ2-7	.	TRBV12-2	many	CASRSGQLSYEQYF	TGTGCAAGTCGCTCCGGACAGCTATCCTACGAGCAGTACTTC
TRBJ1-2	TRBD1	TRBV6-6	.	CASSNYGQGVNGYTF	TGTGCCAGCAGCAACTACGGACAGGGCGTGAATGGCTACACCTTC
TRBJ1-2	TRBD1	TRBV27	.	CASSLGTGIGYTF	TGTGCCAGCAGTCTCGGGACAGGGATTGGCTACACCTTC
TRBJ1-1	TRBD1	TRBV18	.	CASSQTGITEAFF	TGTGCCAGCTCACAGACAGGGATCACTGAAGCTTTCTTT
TRBJ2-3	TRBD1	TRBV30	once	CAWNRAGGGTDTQYF	TGTGCCTGGAATCGGGCAGGGGGCGGAACAGATACGCAGTATTTT
TRBJ2-7	TRBD2	TRBV5-1	few	CASSLAQGLEVAEQYF	TGCGCCAGCAGCTTGGCCCAAGGACTAGAGGTCGCCGAGCAGTACTTC
TRBJ2-2	.	TRBV5-4	.	CASSLDWHHATGELFF	TGTGCCAGCAGCTTGGATTGGCACCACGCGACCGGGGAGCTGTTTTTT
TRBJ1-1	.	TRBV7-9	.	CASSLAKGQNTEAFF	TGTGCCAGCAGCTTAGCGAAGGGCCAGAACACTGAAGCTTTCTTT
TRBJ2-7	.	TRBV20-1	.	CSASIAFYEQYF	TGCAGTGCTAGTATAGCTTTCTACGAGCAGTACTTC
TRBJ2-3	TRBD2	TRBV27	.	CASRLAGGNTDMQYF	TGTGCCAGCAGGCTAGCGGGAGGGAACACAGATATGCAGTATTTT
TRBJ1-3	.	TRBV15	.	CATSRGGVWENTIYF	TGTGCCACCAGCAGAGGAGGCGTTTGGGAAAACACCATATATTTT
TRBJ1-2	.	TRBV5-8	.	CASSLGQASNYGYTF	TGTGCCAGCAGCTTGGGGCAGGCCTCTAACTATGGCTACACCTTC
TRBJ1-2	.	TRBV19	.	CASSMGRRSGGYTF	TGTGCCAGTAGTATGGGTCGGCGATCGGGCGGCTACACCTTC
TRBJ1-1	TRBD1	TRBV19	.	CASSAGDSEAFF	TGTGCCAGTAGTGCCGGGGACAGTGAAGCTTTCTTT
TRBJ1-1	.	TRBV2	once	CASSEGGLNTEAFF	TGTGCCAGCAGTGAAGGGGGTTTGAACACTGAAGCTTTCTTT
TRBJ2-7	.	TRBV30	once	CAWSVGENPNEQYF	TGTGCCTGGAGTGTAGGCGAAAACCCCAACGAGCAGTACTTC
TRBJ1-1	.	TRBV12-3/TRBV12-4	.	CASSTQGFSEAFF	TGTGCCAGCAGCACACAGGGTTTCTCTGAAGCTTTCTTT
TRBJ1-1	.	TRBV6-5	.	CASSPEQGTEAFF	TGTGCCAGCAGTCCAGAACAGGGTACTGAAGCTTTCTTT
TRBJ1-2	.	TRBV15	once	CATSRGRDLRGYTF	TGTGCCACCAGCAGAGGAAGGGATTTGCGCGGCTACACCTTC
TRBJ1-2	.	TRBV2	.	CATLGRGNGYTF	TGTGCCACCCTCGGGAGAGGGAATGGCTACACCTTC
TRBJ2-1	TRBD2	TRBV4-2	.	CASSHHSGSSYNEQFF	TGTGCCAGCAGCCATCACAGCGGGAGCTCCTACAATGAGCAGTTCTTC
TRBJ1-5	.	TRBV24-1	.	CATSDSPSNQPQHF	TGTGCCACCAGTGATTCCCCATCCAATCAGCCCCAGCATTTT
TRBJ2-7	.	TRBV7-9	few	CASGRPAATYEQYF	TGTGCCAGCGGGAGGCCAGCAGCCACCTACGAGCAGTACTTC
TRBJ1-2	TRBD1	TRBV5-8	.	CASSLALTGGNYGYTF	TGTGCCAGCAGCTTGGCCCTGACAGGGGGCAACTATGGCTACACCTTC
TRBJ2-7	TRBD1	TRBV19	.	CASSSRDSGLYEQYF	TGTGCCAGTAGTTCCAGGGACAGCGGACTGTACGAGCAGTACTTC
TRBJ2-7	.	TRBV20-1	.	CSASANLGEQYF	TGCAGTGCTAGTGCTAATCTGGGGGAGCAGTACTTC
TRBJ1-5	.	TRBV5-5	.	CASSPWGGGDQPQHF	TGTGCCAGCAGCCCCTGGGGGGGTGGAGATCAGCCCCAGCATTTT
TRBJ2-3	.	TRBV11-2	.	CASSLGASRSTDTQYF	TGTGCCAGCAGCTTAGGGGCTAGTCGAAGCACAGATACGCAGTATTTT
TRBJ2-2	TRBD2	TRBV11-2	.	CASSLVFGRGAGELFF	TGTGCCAGCAGCTTAGTTTTCGGCCGGGGGGCCGGGGAGCTGTTTTTT
TRBJ1-4	.	TRBV27	.	CASSQGVGTNEKLFF	TGTGCCAGCAGCCAAGGAGTGGGGACTAATGAAAAACTGTTTTTT
TRBJ1-5	.	TRBV30	.	CAWSVGQRHQPQHF	TGTGCCTGGAGTGTGGGTCAGCGACATCAGCCCCAGCATTTT
TRBJ2-1	.	TRBV5-1	.	CASSRSQYSGDPYNEQFF	TGCGCCAGCAGCCGGAGCCAGTACTCAGGGGACCCCTACAATGAGCAGTTCTTC